This TCR beta chain was found in a study of blood T cell repertoires in COVID-19. Study background: COVID-19 samples from acute and convalescent phases originated in the United States, Italy and Spain.

From germline, CDR1 is SGHRS and CDR2 YFSETQ. The CDR3 covers 15 residues. The V segment lost 4 bases and the J segment 4 bases; nucleotides outside the gene matches: 9. How the authors handled the data: Amplification from reference gene primers served as the basis for estimated nucleated cell counts. Here immunoSEQ multiplex PCR was the method, and the copy in TCRdb shows in-frame clones only, minus some. The DNA was the basis for D and trimming; V, J and clone size are from that table. The sample lists tens of thousands of clones; 80% to 90% were seen once. This rearrangement joins TRBV5-1 to TRBJ1-2; TRBD1 matches 8 bases. This clonotype was sampled from a human donor in a cohort sampled during active COVID-19. Sequenced: peripheral blood. This CDR3 reads CASSPDRESSYGYTF. The CDR3 nucleotides read TGCGCCAGCAGCCCGGACAGGGAAAGTAGCTATGGCTACACCTTC. Variable domain in full (rest from reference TRBV5-1 and TRBJ1-2): KAGVTQTPRYLIKTRGQQVTLSCSPISGHRSVSWYQQTPGQGLQFLFEYFSETQRNKGNFPGRFSGRQFSNSRSEMNVSTLELGDSALYLCASSPDRESSYGYTFGSGTRLTVV.